The 16 T cell receptor beta chains below come from one sample, sequenced in a study of T cells in localized non-small cell lung cancer. TCRdb keeps only in-frame clones here, not all; method: immunoSEQ multiplex PCR. The sample carries tens of thousands of clones, around 86% recorded once. The sample was peripheral blood, taken before any cancer treatment. These receptors all stem from a female donor older than 55 with stage II squamous cell lung carcinoma.

This clone was observed once. The chain is built from TRBV5-8 and TRBJ2-6; either TRBD1 or TRBD2 may supply D (5 bases each). Trimming pared 5 bases from V and 0 bases from J, leaving 12 bases between. Per the germline V gene, CDR1 is SGHTS and CDR2 is YDEGEE. The length of the CDR3 is 16 residues. The CDR3 protein is CASRPGPGSGANVLTF. For the CDR3, the DNA is TGTGCCAGCAGGCCGGGACCTGGCTCTGGGGCCAACGTCCTGACTTTC.

V gene TRBV7-3 combines with J gene TRBJ1-1; TRBD1 might be the D (5 bases). This CDR3 has 16 amino acids. CDR1 is SGHTA, CDR2 FQGTGA, per germline. Trimming took off 2 bases at V and 1 base at J, with 14 bases between the two ends. Here the CDR3 reads CASSLARAFTNTEAFF. CDR3 in DNA: TGTGCCAGCAGCTTAGCCAGGGCTTTTACGAACACTGAAGCTTTCTTT. The whole variable domain, remainder taken from reference TRBV7-3 and TRBJ1-1, is GAGVSQTPSNKVTEKGKYVELRCDPISGHTALYWYRQSLGQGPEFLIYFQGTGAADDSGLPNDRFFAVRPEGSVSTLKIQRTERGDSAVYLCASSLARAFTNTEAFFGQGTRLTVV.

The chain joins TRBV13 to TRBJ2-1; 8 bases map to TRBD2. Germline V gives CDR1 PRHDT, CDR2 FYEKMQ (reference sequence). This CDR3 spans 13 amino acids. J lost 9 bases, V lost 3 bases, and 4 bases had no gene match. CDR3 in DNA: TGTGCCAGCAGCTTTCGGGGGGGCACTGAGCAGTTCTTC. Translating it yields CASSFRGGTEQFF.

This sequence joins TRBV18 and TRBJ1-2, with D hard to call. Trimming stripped 1 base from V and 0 bases from J, with 6 bases between. Per the germline V gene, CDR1 is KGHSH and CDR2 is LQKENI. This CDR3 is 14 amino acids long. The CDR3, as DNA: TGTGCCAGCTCACCACAGAAAGCTAACTATGGCTACACCTTC. Residues: CASSPQKANYGYTF.

This clone was seen just once. The V call is TRBV29-1, the J call TRBJ1-2, with 7 bases fitting TRBD1. Trimming took 7 bases from V and 4 from J; bases not matched to a gene: 6. CDR3 length: 12 residues. Germline lookup yields CDR1 SQVTM and CDR2 ANQGSEA. CDR3 protein: CSGSQGPYGYTF. In DNA, the CDR3 is TGCAGCGGGTCACAGGGGCCCTATGGCTACACCTTC.

The rearrangement uses TRBV7-2 and TRBJ1-1; D is unresolved. In germline, CDR1 is SGHTA, CDR2 FQGNSA. This CDR3 comprises 15 residues. V was pared by 1 base and J by 1 base, with 10 bases between. CDR3 DNA: TGTGCCAGCAGCTTAGTCACGGGGAGGAACACTGAAGCTTTCTTT. Translation: CASSLVTGRNTEAFF.

The rearrangement links TRBV18 to TRBJ2-7; 8 bases agree with TRBD2. Germline V gives CDR1 KGHSH, CDR2 LQKENI. CDR3 size: 16 residues. V was pared by 2 bases and J by 0 bases, with 6 bases of the junction left unmatched. CDR3 amino acids: CASSPTLAVGSYEQYF. CDR3 DNA sequence: TGTGCCAGCTCACCAACACTAGCGGTGGGCTCCTACGAGCAGTACTTC.

The chain is built from TRBV4-3 and TRBJ1-2; D perhaps matches TRBD1 (5 bases). Trimming removed 0 bases from V and 2 bases from J, with 7 bases in between. The CDR3 consists of 14 residues. The germline V gene encodes CDR1 LGHNA and CDR2 YSLEER. The CDR3 DNA follows: TGCGCCAGCAGCCAAGAGCGACAGAACTATGGCTACACCTTC. It yields the protein CASSQERQNYGYTF.

The CDR3 DNA is TGTGCCAGCAGTGAAGCGGGGCCTCAGCCCCAGCATTTT. Its protein product is CASSEAGPQPQHF. The rearrangement links TRBV6-1 to TRBJ1-5; possibly TRBD1 for D (5 bases). Trimming left V 0 bases short and J 6 bases short, with 6 bases between. The germline CDR1 and CDR2 sequences are MNHNS and SASEGT. The CDR3 is made up of 13 amino acids.

The chain is built from TRBV15 and TRBJ2-2; D not certain. The CDR3 length is 15 residues. V was shortened by 0 bases and J by 5 bases, with 10 bases between the two germline ends. CDR1 is LNHNV and CDR2 is YYDKDF in the germline V gene (reference sequence). CDR3 loop: CATSRDTGGTGELFF. The CDR3 DNA follows: TGTGCCACCAGCAGAGATACCGGTGGTACCGGGGAGCTGTTTTTT.

CDR3 region: CASSYDRVSEAFF. The CDR3 DNA reads TGTGCCAGCAGTTACGACAGGGTCTCTGAAGCTTTCTTT. The genes are TRBV6-6 and TRBJ1-1; 7 bases agree with TRBD1. The CDR3 length is 13 residues. Germline CDR1 reads MNHNY; CDR2 reads SVGAGI (reference sequence). V trimming: 2 bases; J trimming: 6 bases; junction bases outside the gene matches: 3.

There are a few counts of this clone. This chain links TRBV5-1 with TRBJ2-3; D call uncertain. This CDR3 has 14 residues. Trimming took 5 bases from V and 6 from J, leaving 16 bases between them. CDR1 is SGHRS and CDR2 is YFSETQ in the germline V gene. CDR3 sequence (DNA): TGCGCCAGCAGGGGTTTGCGAATAAGGGATACGCAGTATTTT. It yields the protein CASRGLRIRDTQYF. Looking up the rest from reference TRBV5-1 and TRBJ2-3 gives the full variable domain: KAGVTQTPRYLIKTRGQQVTLSCSPISGHRSVSWYQQTPGQGLQFLFEYFSETQRNKGNFPGRFSGRQFSNSRSEMNVSTLELGDSALYLCASRGLRIRDTQYFGPGTRLTVL.

The gene calls are TRBV7-2 and TRBJ1-1; no firm D call. The CDR3 is 14 amino acids. The V gene's germline CDR1 is SGHTA and CDR2 FQGNSA. V lost 4 bases and J lost 4, with 13 bases in between. The CDR3 here is CASSSRRRGTEAFF. Here the CDR3 DNA reads TGTGCCAGCAGCTCCAGGCGGCGGGGCACTGAAGCTTTCTTT.

V and J are TRBV2 and TRBJ1-2, with 8 bases aligning to TRBD1. The germline gives CDR1 SNHLY, CDR2 FYNNEI. V was pared by 6 bases and J by 5 bases, with 2 bases of the junction left unmatched. The CDR3 spans 12 residues. Written as DNA, the CDR3 is TGTGCCAGCAGACGGACAGGGTATGGCTACACCTTC. This codes for CASRRTGYGYTF.

The V and J genes are TRBV21-1 and TRBJ2-3; the table's D call TRBD2 went unverified against the DNA. TRBV21-1 corresponds to a pseudogene. This CDR3 is 19 amino acids long. In DNA form, the CDR3 reads TGTGCCAGCAGCAAAGTATGGGGACTAGCGGGGGTGGGCACAGATACGCAGTATTTT. It encodes CASSKVWGLAGVGTDTQYF.

In its sample, this clone was seen once. V is TRBV10-1 and J is TRBJ1-1; the D is unclear. There are 12 residues in the CDR3. Trimming pared 2 bases from V and 7 bases from J, leaving 8 bases between. CDR1 WNHNN and CDR2 SYGVQD come from the germline V gene (reference sequence). CDR3 sequence reads: CASSEATGEAFF. For the CDR3, the DNA is TGCGCCAGCAGTGAGGCCACGGGTGAAGCTTTCTTT.